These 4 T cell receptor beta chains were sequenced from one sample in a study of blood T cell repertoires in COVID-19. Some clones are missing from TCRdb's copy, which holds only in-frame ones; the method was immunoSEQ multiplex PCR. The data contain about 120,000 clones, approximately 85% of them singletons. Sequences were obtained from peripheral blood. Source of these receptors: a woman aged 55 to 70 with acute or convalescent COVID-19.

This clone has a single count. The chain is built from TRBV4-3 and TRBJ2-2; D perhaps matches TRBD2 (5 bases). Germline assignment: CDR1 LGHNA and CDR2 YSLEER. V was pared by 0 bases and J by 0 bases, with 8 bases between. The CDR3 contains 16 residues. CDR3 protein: CASSQDTRSNTGELFF. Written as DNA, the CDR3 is TGCGCCAGCAGCCAAGACACTAGGTCGAACACCGGGGAGCTGTTTTTT.

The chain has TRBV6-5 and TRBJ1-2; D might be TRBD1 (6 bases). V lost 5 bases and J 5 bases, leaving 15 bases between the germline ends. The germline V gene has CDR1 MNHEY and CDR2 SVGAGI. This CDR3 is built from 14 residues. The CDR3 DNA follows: TGTGCCAGCAGTAGGACAGTTTCCAGTTATGGCTACACCTTC. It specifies CASSRTVSSYGYTF.

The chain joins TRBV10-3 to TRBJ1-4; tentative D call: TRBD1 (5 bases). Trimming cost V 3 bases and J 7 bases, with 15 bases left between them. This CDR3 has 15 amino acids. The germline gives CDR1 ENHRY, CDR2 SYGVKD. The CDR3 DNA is TGTGCCATCAGTGATCGGGCAGGGCTTGGTGAAAAACTGTTTTTT. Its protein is CAISDRAGLGEKLFF.

The CDR3 here is CASSRDRGYMYTEAFF. DNA of the CDR3: TGTGCCAGCAGTCGGGACAGGGGGTATATGTACACTGAAGCTTTCTTT. The genes are TRBV6-2 or TRBV6-3 and TRBJ1-1, with TRBD1 matching 11 bases. The germline V gene has CDR1 MNHEY and CDR2 SVGEGT. V gave up 5 bases and J gave up 3 bases; unmatched junction bases: 8. The CDR3 has 16 amino acids.